One sample yielded the 18 T cell receptor beta chains listed below, sequenced in a study of glioma-infiltrating T cells after dendritic cell vaccination. TCRdb keeps only in-frame clones here, not all; method: immunoSEQ multiplex PCR. The profile covers around 78,000 clones, with roughly 91% appearing a single time and about 2.3% taken by the ten largest. The time point: after dendritic cell vaccination, including at tumor progression/relapse. Sequenced here: blood, sampled after dendritic cell vaccination. These TCRs come from a human donor with glioblastoma.

The gene calls are TRBV21-1 and TRBJ2-5; the D call of TRBD2 is as the table states it, not checked on the DNA. TRBV21-1 counts as a pseudogene. The CDR3 consists of 14 residues. CDR3 in amino acids: CASSNYPRSGTQYF. As DNA, the CDR3 is TGTGCCAGCAGCAACTATCCCCGGAGCGGGACCCAGTACTTC.

This chain connects TRBV6-1 to TRBJ2-5, with D unresolved. CDR3 length equals 11 residues. V lost 4 bases and J 9 bases, leaving 9 bases between the germline ends. Germline V gives CDR1 MNHNS, CDR2 SASEGT. The CDR3: CASSGVRAQYF. In DNA form, the CDR3 reads TGTGCCAGCAGTGGCGTTCGGGCCCAGTACTTC.

The rearrangement joins TRBV18 to TRBJ1-2, with 9 nucleotides matching TRBD1. CDR1 KGHSH and CDR2 LQKENI come from the germline V gene. The junction had 7 bases not matched to a gene; V was cut back by 2 bases and J by 3 bases. This CDR3 is built from 16 residues. CDR3 amino acids: CASSPGTGMSHYGYTF. The DNA for the CDR3 is TGTGCCAGCTCACCAGGGACAGGGATGAGCCACTATGGCTACACCTTC.

The chain carries TRBV5-5 and TRBJ1-5; 9 bases align to TRBD1. Germline V CDR1 and CDR2: SGHKS, YYEKEE (reference sequence). This CDR3 has 15 residues. Unmatched junction bases numbered 4, after V lost 5 bases and J lost 1 base. The CDR3 spells CASSTGQGSNQPQHF. The CDR3 region has the DNA TGTGCCAGCAGTACTGGACAGGGGAGCAATCAGCCCCAGCATTTT.

This clone occurred once. The V gene is TRBV5-6, the J gene TRBJ1-5; D is perhaps TRBD1 (5 bases). V dropped 1 base and J dropped 1 base, with 9 bases sitting between them. The CDR3 length is 15 residues. Germline CDR1 SGHDT, CDR2 YYEEEE. The CDR3, as DNA: TGTGCCAGCAGCTTGAGGGGTTGGAGCAATCAGCCCCAGCATTTT. This gives the protein CASSLRGWSNQPQHF.

The chain is built from TRBV7-9 and TRBJ1-1; the D gene is possibly TRBD1 (5 bases). Trimming took off 7 bases at V and 1 base at J, with 10 bases between the two ends. The CDR3 has 13 residues. CDR1 SEHNR and CDR2 FQNEAQ come from the germline V gene (reference sequence). CDR3 region: CASTLGGNTEAFF. The DNA for the CDR3 is TGTGCCAGCACGCTGGGGGGGAACACTGAAGCTTTCTTT.

This chain links TRBV19 with TRBJ1-4; D may be TRBD1 (5 bases). The V end was cut by 7 bases, the J end by 5 bases, with 23 bases between. This CDR3 is built from 17 residues. CDR1 LNHDA and CDR2 SQIVND come from the germline V gene (reference sequence). The chain's CDR3 is CASTLDSRFNSNEKLFF. CDR3 DNA sequence: TGTGCCAGTACCCTTGACAGCCGCTTCAACTCCAATGAAAAACTGTTTTTT. The full variable domain, its missing parts supplied by reference TRBV19 and TRBJ1-4, is DGGITQSPKYLFRKEGQNVTLSCEQNLNHDAMYWYRQDPGQGLRLIYYSQIVNDFQKGDIAEGYSVSREKKESFPLTVTSAQKNPTAFYLCASTLDSRFNSNEKLFFGSGTQLSVL.

V usage is TRBV6-6 and J usage is TRBJ2-3; TRBD1 aligns across 8 bases. V shed 7 bases, J shed 6 bases, and the junction held 6 bases outside the gene matches. The CDR3 is made up of 13 amino acids. Germline assignment: CDR1 MNHNY and CDR2 SVGAGI (reference sequence). CDR3 DNA: TGTGCCAGCACCCCGACAGGGGAGGATACGCAGTATTTT. This codes for CASTPTGEDTQYF.

Here the CDR3 DNA reads TGCGCCAGCAGCCCGGGACAGGGGGCGCTTGGAAACACCATATATTTT. Translating gives CASSPGQGALGNTIYF. The J gene is TRBJ1-3, the V gene TRBV4-1, with 12 bases aligning to TRBD1. V lost 4 bases to trimming and J lost 3 bases; unmatched junction nucleotides: 4. Germline lookup yields CDR1 MGHRA and CDR2 YSYEKL. There are 16 residues in the CDR3.

This rearrangement joins TRBV5-1 to TRBJ2-7, with 8 nucleotides matching TRBD2. Germline V gives CDR1 SGHRS, CDR2 YFSETQ. Trimming cost V 6 bases and J 1 base; bases outside gene matches: 3. The CDR3 runs to 13 residues. DNA of the CDR3: TGCGCCAGCACGGGAGGGATATCCTACGAGCAGTACTTC. Its protein product is CASTGGISYEQYF.

The V and J genes are TRBV5-1 and TRBJ2-1; D perhaps matches TRBD1 (6 bases). The V end lost 3 bases, the J end lost 7 bases, and 17 bases lay between the germline ends. CDR3 length: 15 amino acids. The germline V gene has CDR1 SGHRS and CDR2 YFSETQ. CDR3 nucleotides: TGCGCCAGCAGCTCACTACCGGGACACTTTAATGAGCAGTTCTTC. This sequence encodes CASSSLPGHFNEQFF.

The CDR3 spells CASSLLGGDQPQHF. The CDR3 DNA reads TGTGCCAGCAGTTTATTAGGGGGCGATCAGCCCCAGCATTTT. This chain joins TRBV27 and TRBJ1-5, with 7 nucleotides matching TRBD1. With V trimmed by 1 base and J by 5 bases, 2 bases remained unmatched. The CDR3 loop spans 14 amino acids. Germline CDR1 is MNHEY and CDR2 is SMNVEV (reference sequence).

This clone was seen once. This chain connects TRBV9 to TRBJ2-5; D might be TRBD1 (7 bases). The last part of the DNA fits TRBJ2-7 better; the J call may be wrong. The CDR3 length is 14 residues. Germline lookup yields CDR1 SGDLS and CDR2 YYNGEE. The chain's CDR3 is CASGAGQTPYEQYF. For the CDR3, the DNA is TGTGCCAGCGGCGCGGGACAGACCCCCTACGAGCAGTACTTC.

The chain couples TRBV7-7 to TRBJ2-7; TRBD1 matches at 8 bases. The germline CDR1 and CDR2 sequences are SSHAT and FNYEAQ (reference sequence). The CDR3 runs 14 residues. Unmatched junction bases numbered 4, after V lost 6 bases and J lost 0 bases. CDR3 DNA sequence: TGTGCCAGCAGTCCGGACAGGGACTCCTACGAGCAGTACTTC. Its translation: CASSPDRDSYEQYF.

As DNA, the CDR3 is TGTGCCAGCAGCCAAAGGGGAGGTGCCGGGGAGCTGTTTTTT. This translates into CASSQRGGAGELFF. The chain carries TRBV7-2 and TRBJ2-2; TRBD2 is a possible D gene (6 bases). Germline lookup yields CDR1 SGHTA and CDR2 FQGNSA. The V end was cut by 5 bases, the J end by 6 bases, with 13 bases between. The CDR3 contains 14 residues.

V gene TRBV4-1 combines with J gene TRBJ2-1; TRBD1 agrees at 9 bases. V lost 5 bases to trimming and J lost 8 bases; unmatched junction nucleotides: 16. The germline V gene encodes CDR1 MGHRA and CDR2 YSYEKL. The CDR3 consists of 17 residues. CDR3 sequence: CASSGSYRGRVSDEQFF. The CDR3 DNA is TGCGCCAGCAGCGGATCATACAGGGGGCGCGTAAGTGATGAGCAGTTCTTC.

This CDR3 is CASSFDNEQFF. The CDR3 DNA reads TGTGCCAGCAGCTTCGACAATGAGCAGTTCTTC. This rearrangement joins TRBV7-9 to TRBJ2-1; D ambiguous. The CDR3 is made up of 11 amino acids. Trimming left V 3 bases short and J 5 bases short, with 2 bases between. Germline CDR1 SEHNR, CDR2 FQNEAQ (reference sequence).

V is TRBV6-1 and J is TRBJ2-7, with D hard to call. CDR1 and CDR2 (germline): MNHNS, SASEGT. This CDR3 spans 16 amino acids. Trimming pared 1 base from V and 2 bases from J, leaving 15 bases between. The CDR3 region has the DNA TGTGCCAGCAGTGAAGGACTTCACAAAAATCCCTACGAGCAGTACTTC. It specifies CASSEGLHKNPYEQYF.